This entry features one T cell receptor (beta chain) sequence. Its antigen remains unidentified. This CDR3 is built from 14 residues. Germline assignment: CDR1 LNHDA and CDR2 SQIVND (reference sequence). The V gene end was trimmed by 5 bases and the J gene end by 10 bases; junction bases not matched to a gene: 7. This sample is part of a study of shared clonotypes between healthy human individuals. The naive CD8 subset, CD45RO-negative cells positively selected for CCR7, excluded terminally differentiated effector memory CD45RA+ cells. Generated by immunoSEQ multiplex PCR, the TCRdb table keeps only in-frame clones and is missing some. The sample lists about 1,900,000 clones, about 95% occurring once. Study outcomes and limitations: For naive CD4 cells, approximately 5% of clonotypes were shared across a few donors. In contrast to clonotypes shared by all four donors, non-shared clonotypes had lower generation probabilities.

Material: naive CD8+ T cells sorted from blood. This clonotype was obtained from a man younger than 35 in good health. V usage is TRBV19 and J usage is TRBJ2-1; TRBD1 matches at 11 bases. The DNA for the CDR3 is TGTGCCAGTAGTCCCGGACAGGGGGCATTCGAGCAGTTCTTC. Translated, it gives CASSPGQGAFEQFF.